This T cell receptor (beta chain) was profiled in a study of cytomegalovirus exposure and HLA in healthy donors. In the case of this clone: Its antigen remains unidentified.

Germline trimming cut 0 bases from V and 3 bases from J; bases unmatched to any gene: 7. Germline assignment: CDR1 MNHEY and CDR2 SMNVEV (reference sequence). This CDR3 is built from 16 residues. The protocol was immunoSEQ multiplex PCR, while the TCRdb copy is restricted to in-frame clones and leaves out a portion. The repertoire holds 280,000 or so clones, with around 89% as singletons. Study-wide results and limits: Cytomegalovirus status was reportedly diagnosed by the classifier with high specificity and sensitivity. TCR clusters originating in the first cohort tended to co-occur in the approximately 120 validation repertoires, according to a later analysis.

The donors were members of the validation cohort comprising 120 subjects, separate from the approximately 630-subject first cohort. Material for sequencing was PBMCs. The TCR comes from a young woman in good health and CMV-seronegative. This chain connects TRBV27 to TRBJ2-7; TRBD2 agrees at 8 bases. CDR3 coding DNA: TGTGCCAGCAGTTTATCCTCCGGCGGGGGGCTCTACGAGCAGTACTTC. Protein sequence: CASSLSSGGGLYEQYF.